This entry describes one TCR beta chain. What it recognizes is unknown. Germline V gene data show CDR1 as LNHNV and CDR2 as YYDKDF (reference sequence). The V segment lost 5 bases and the J segment 2 bases; nucleotides outside the gene matches: 0. The CDR3 runs 13 residues. This sample was taken from a study of OX40 agonist ivuxolimab in advanced cancers. Whole-study context: Patients were dosed with the agonistic anti-OX40 (CD134) antibody ivuxolimab.

Notes on the study in general: Antigen specificity was not determined for the expanded peripheral T cells.

Clones were read by immunoSEQ multiplex PCR, and TCRdb kept only the in-frame ones, dropping some. The sample lists approximately 130,000 clones, just over 90% seen once, with approximately 1% in the top ten. Sequencing used CD4+ or CD8+ T cells sorted from blood, obtained in a trial of the OX40 agonist ivuxolimab. The chain has TRBV15 and TRBJ1-2, with TRBD1 matching over 9 bases. The TCR was taken from an adult with an advanced solid tumor such as melanoma, head and neck, liver or kidney cancer. CDR3 coding DNA: TGTGCCACCAGCGGGACAGGGAACTATGGCTACACCTTC. Amino acids: CATSGTGNYGYTF.